This T cell receptor (beta chain) originates from a study of human thymus T cells. Study-wide points: Repertoires from thymus and blood appeared to show biased V and J gene usage.

In regard to this clone: Its antigen is not identified.

All donors were healthy Finnish infants who were undergoing corrective surgery to treat congenital heart defects. A roughly 0.45-1 mL peripheral blood aliquot was taken intraoperatively from four of eight donors. Profiling relied on immunoSEQ multiplex PCR, and the TCRdb table lists in-frame clones only, not all of them. The sample has more than 50,000 clones; approximately 93% are singletons. Source material: blood. This TCR came from a boy in the first two years of life with a congenital heart defect but otherwise immunologically healthy.

CDR3 amino acids: CASSYGDGPYEQYF. DNA of the CDR3: TGTGCCAGCAGTTACGGGGACGGCCCCTACGAGCAGTACTTC. V is TRBV6-5 and J is TRBJ2-7, with D perhaps given as TRBD1 or TRBD2 (5 bases each). CDR1 MNHEY and CDR2 SVGAGI come from the germline V gene. V lost 2 bases to trimming and J lost 2 bases, with 10 bases between them. The CDR3 totals 14 residues.